The rows below give T cell receptor beta chains drawn from one sample of a study of spatial heterogeneity in lung cancer. One entry per CDR3 protein results from TCRdb running MiXCR on the 5' RACE reads. The sample lists around 100,000 distinct CDR3 sequences, less than 14% seen once, with roughly 24% in the top ten. Here the sequenced sample was PBMCs, taken at follow-up. Every receptor here comes from a female donor with early-stage non-small cell lung cancer. Both conserved end residues are part of each CDR3. A D gene is named only where the DNA matches it firmly. The size of a clone is reported for some rows only, either as once, few or many, or as a class for expanded clones.

abundance,v_gene,d_gene,j_gene,CDR3nt,CDR3aa
many,TRBV19,TRBD2,TRBJ2-7,TGTGCCAGTAGCGCCGGACTAGCGGGAGCTGGGGAGCAGTACTTC,CASSAGLAGAGEQYF
.,TRBV3-1,.,TRBJ1-2,TGTGCCAGCAGCCATGTCTATGGCTACACCTTC,CASSHVYGYTF
few,TRBV25-1,TRBD1,TRBJ2-1,TGTGCCAGCAGTGAGCAGGGGGCGGCCGCCAATGTTTACAATGAGCAGTTCTTC,CASSEQGAAANVYNEQFF
.,TRBV29-1,.,TRBJ2-2,TGCAGCGTTCCGACTTATACCGGGGAGCTGTTTTTT,CSVPTYTGELFF
few,TRBV5-6,TRBD2,TRBJ2-5,TGTGCCAGCAGCTTGAGTGGGCTAGCGGATAAATCGTACCAAGAGACCCAGTACTTC,CASSLSGLADKSYQETQYF
many,TRBV28,.,TRBJ2-2,TGTGCCAGCAGCGCCTCAAGGGCGGGGACCGGGGAGCTGTTTTTT,CASSASRAGTGELFF
.,TRBV28,.,TRBJ2-5,TGTGCCAGCAGTTCTGGGAGTTCCGAGACCCAGTACTTC,CASSSGSSETQYF
.,TRBV12-3/TRBV12-4,.,TRBJ2-1,TGTGCCAGCAGTCCTCAGGGGGGCTCTTACTACAATGAGCAGTTCTTC,CASSPQGGSYYNEQFF
many,TRBV12-3/TRBV12-4,.,TRBJ1-4,TGTGCCAGCACGCGTAATGACTTCGGAAAACTGTTTTTT,CASTRNDFGKLFF
.,TRBV21-1,.,TRBJ2-1,TGTGCCAGCAGCAAGGGTTGGGGGGGAGCCTCCTACAATGAGCAGTTCTTC,CASSKGWGGASYNEQFF
.,TRBV7-2,.,TRBJ1-1,TGTGCCAGCAGCTTAGACCGGACGCCGAACACTGAAGCTTTCTTT,CASSLDRTPNTEAFF
few,TRBV28,TRBD2,TRBJ2-7,TGTGCCAGCAGGGAGAATCCTAGCGGGGATTACGAGCAGTACTTC,CASRENPSGDYEQYF